The 14 T cell receptor beta chains below were found in one sample sequenced in a study of blood T cell repertoires in COVID-19. Assay: immunoSEQ multiplex PCR; the TCRdb copy retains only in-frame clones and omits some. The repertoire holds 75,000 to 80,000 clones, with approximately 78% as singletons. Sequenced input: peripheral blood. The receptors come from a woman aged 55-69 years with acute or convalescent COVID-19.

The gene calls are TRBV27 and TRBJ2-3, with a tentative D call TRBD2 (5 bases). Germline V gene data show CDR1 as MNHEY and CDR2 as SMNVEV (reference sequence). V was shortened by 3 bases and J by 1 base, with 8 bases between the two germline ends. There are 14 residues in the CDR3. CDR3 DNA: TGTGCCAGCAGTTTGATGAGGGGCACAGATACGCAGTATTTT. Encoded protein: CASSLMRGTDTQYF.

The V gene is TRBV29-1, the J gene TRBJ2-7, with D possibly TRBD2 on 6 matching bases. Between the trimmed V and J ends, which lost 2 bases and 6 bases, there was a span of 11 bases. The CDR3 is 12 residues long. The germline V gene encodes CDR1 SQVTM and CDR2 ANQGSEA. In nucleotides, the CDR3 is TGCAGCGTTGAACTGATGCGGGGCGAGCAGTACTTC. Its protein is CSVELMRGEQYF.

V usage is TRBV5-6 and J usage is TRBJ1-5; D is undetermined. Trimming removed 2 bases from V and 0 bases from J, with 9 bases in between. This CDR3 contains 15 residues. Per germline, CDR1 SGHDT and CDR2 YYEEEE. CDR3 in amino acids: CASSFGPDSNQPQHF. CDR3 coding DNA: TGTGCCAGCAGCTTTGGGCCGGATAGCAATCAGCCCCAGCATTTT.

The chain recombines TRBV27 with TRBJ2-7, with TRBD1 identical over 10 bases. The V and J ends lost 5 bases and 1 base, in that order; junction bases with no gene match: 2. This CDR3 has 14 residues. CDR1 is MNHEY, CDR2 SMNVEV, per germline (reference sequence). The CDR3 DNA reads TGTGCCAGCAGTAGGGACAGGGGTTCCTACGAGCAGTACTTC. Residues: CASSRDRGSYEQYF.

Worth noting for this clone: Different DNA sequences within this sample yield the same CDR3. The chain joins TRBV7-8 to TRBJ1-1; D perhaps matches TRBD1 (6 bases). Germline CDR1 is SGHVS and CDR2 is FQNEAQ. CDR3 length equals 13 residues. V was cut by 2 bases and J by 3 bases, with 7 bases left in between. The CDR3: CASSLRTDTEAFF. In DNA form, the CDR3 reads TGTGCCAGCAGCTTACGGACAGACACTGAAGCTTTCTTT.

The chain couples TRBV30 to TRBJ2-1, with TRBD2 identical over 9 bases. Per the germline V gene, CDR1 is GTSNPN and CDR2 is SVGIG (reference sequence). V was pared by 0 bases and J by 1 base, with 7 bases of the junction left unmatched. This CDR3 has 17 amino acids. CDR3 sequence reads: CAWSVARTSESYNEQFF. In nucleotides, the CDR3 is TGTGCCTGGAGTGTGGCAAGGACTAGCGAGTCCTACAATGAGCAGTTCTTC.

The chain couples TRBV2 to TRBJ1-2; D remains unclear. Per the germline V gene, CDR1 is SNHLY and CDR2 is FYNNEI. There are 14 residues in the CDR3. Trimming took 5 bases from V and 2 from J, leaving 12 bases between them. DNA of the CDR3: TGTGCCAGCAGTCCCCGGACTGAAAACTATGGCTACACCTTC. Its protein is CASSPRTENYGYTF.

The rearrangement links TRBV18 to TRBJ2-3; D may be TRBD1 (5 bases). Per the germline V gene, CDR1 is KGHSH and CDR2 is LQKENI. This CDR3 is built from 15 residues. The V end was cut by 1 base, the J end by 1 base, with 9 bases between. CDR3 DNA: TGTGCCAGCTCACCACAACAGGTGGGCACAGATACGCAGTATTTT. Residues: CASSPQQVGTDTQYF.

The rearrangement joins TRBV6-5 to TRBJ1-5; D not certain. The germline CDR1 and CDR2 sequences are MNHEY and SVGAGI. V gave up 4 bases and J gave up 6 bases, with 10 bases separating them. The CDR3 sequence is 13 residues long. The CDR3 region is CASSSTPRQPQHF. DNA for the CDR3: TGTGCCAGCAGTTCTACCCCTCGTCAGCCCCAGCATTTT.

This chain uses TRBV6-5 with TRBJ1-2, with 10 bases matching TRBD1. V shed 2 bases, J shed 4 bases, and the junction held 1 base outside the gene matches. The CDR3 length is 14 residues. Germline lookup yields CDR1 MNHEY and CDR2 SVGAGI. The CDR3 nucleotides are TGTGCCAGCAGTTACGGGGACAGGGGCTATGGCTACACCTTC. Its translation: CASSYGDRGYGYTF.

V usage is TRBV5-8 and J usage is TRBJ1-1; TRBD1 is a possible D gene (5 bases). V shed 8 bases and J shed 4 bases, with 15 bases lying between them. Germline CDR1 is SGHTS and CDR2 is YDEGEE. The CDR3 contains 13 residues. The CDR3 is CASIRDSRTEAFF. CDR3 coding DNA: TGTGCCAGTATCAGGGACTCTCGCACTGAAGCTTTCTTT.

V usage is TRBV27 and J usage is TRBJ1-6; TRBD1 matches 8 bases. CDR1 and CDR2 (germline): MNHEY, SMNVEV (reference sequence). With 5 bases clipped from V and 10 bases from J, the junction kept 7 bases outside the gene matches. This CDR3 is built from 14 residues. In DNA, the CDR3 is TGTGCCAGCAGTCCACGACAGGGGAAATCACCCCTCCACTTT. It specifies CASSPRQGKSPLHF.

This clone was counted a single time. V gene TRBV3-1 (or the pseudogene TRBV3-2) combines with J gene TRBJ1-6; D is perhaps TRBD1 (6 bases). CDR3 length equals 14 residues. V lost 4 bases, J lost 12 bases, and 16 bases lay in between. Germline assignment: CDR1 LGHDT and CDR2 YNNKEL (reference sequence). The CDR3 DNA is TGTGCCAGCAGCCCCCGGGACAAGAATGTACCCCTCCACTTT. Translation gives CASSPRDKNVPLHF.

This rearrangement joins TRBV7-2 to TRBJ1-1; D unclear. This CDR3 is built from 17 residues. Germline V gene lookup returns CDR1 SGHTA and CDR2 FQGNSA. Trimming shortened V by 5 bases and J by 5 bases, and 24 bases separated the two germline ends. CDR3 sequence reads: CASSQDGYWEETTEAFF. The DNA for the CDR3 is TGTGCCAGCAGCCAAGACGGGTATTGGGAGGAAACAACTGAAGCTTTCTTT.